Listed below are T cell receptor beta chains from one sample, sequenced in a study of blood T cell repertoires in COVID-19. The repertoire was sequenced with immunoSEQ multiplex PCR; TCRdb's copy has only in-frame clones and lacks some. The sample includes some 400,000 clones, almost 90% of them seen just once. Material: peripheral blood. The receptors were gathered from a man between 18 and 35 years old with active or convalescent COVID-19. Each CDR3 is given with its conserved first and last residue.

TRBV19	14	TRBJ1-2	CASSIAGFSYGYTF
TRBV5-4	16	TRBJ1-1	CASSLDREYMNTEAFF
TRBV6-5	13	TRBJ2-7	CASSRDSAYEQYF
TRBV15	16	TRBJ2-7	CATSREAGGLQYEQYF
TRBV6-5	12	TRBJ1-1	CASSDGGSKTFF
TRBV28	16	TRBJ1-5	CATDRTGIISNQPQHF
TRBV5-1	13	TRBJ1-2	CASSFGANYGYTF
TRBV11-2	12	TRBJ2-1	CASELAGYEQFF
TRBV2	15	TRBJ1-6	CASSEGQSRNSPLHF
TRBV19	15	TRBJ1-6	CASSTLGQGYSPLHF
TRBV5-1	13	TRBJ1-2	CASSLSGDYGYTF
TRBV28	14	TRBJ1-1	CASSYRGMNTEAFF
TRBV19	15	TRBJ1-4	CASRTDAGRREKLFF
TRBV18	16	TRBJ1-1	CASSPSLLDVDTEAFF
TRBV28	13	TRBJ1-2	CASSLGPTRSYTF
TRBV9	18	TRBJ2-1	CASSVEGGAESSYNEQFF
TRBV28	13	TRBJ1-1	CASSLTGEANAFF
TRBV9	17	TRBJ2-6	CASSVREGISGANVLTF